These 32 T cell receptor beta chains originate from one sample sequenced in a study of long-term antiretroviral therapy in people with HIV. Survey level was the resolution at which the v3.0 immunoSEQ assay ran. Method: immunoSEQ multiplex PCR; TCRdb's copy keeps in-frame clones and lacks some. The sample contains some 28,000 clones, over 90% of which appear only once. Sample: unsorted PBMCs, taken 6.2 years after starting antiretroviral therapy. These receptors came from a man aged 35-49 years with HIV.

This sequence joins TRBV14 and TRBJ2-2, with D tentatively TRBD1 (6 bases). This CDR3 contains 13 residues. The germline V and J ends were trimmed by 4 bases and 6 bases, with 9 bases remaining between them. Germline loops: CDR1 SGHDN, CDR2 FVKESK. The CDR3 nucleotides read TGTGCCAGCAGCCCCAGGGGTTCCGGGGAGCTGTTTTTT. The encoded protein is CASSPRGSGELFF. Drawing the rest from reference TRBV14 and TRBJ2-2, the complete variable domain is EAGVTQFPSHSVIEKGQTVTLRCDPISGHDNLYWYRRVMGKEIKFLLHFVKESKQDESGMPNNRFLAERTGGTYSTLKVQPAELEDSGVYFCASSPRGSGELFFGEGSRLTVL.

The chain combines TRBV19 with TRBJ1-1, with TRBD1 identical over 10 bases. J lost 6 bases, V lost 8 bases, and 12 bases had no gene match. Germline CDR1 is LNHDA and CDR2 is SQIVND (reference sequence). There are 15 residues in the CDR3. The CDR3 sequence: CASSGTGVYGAEAFF. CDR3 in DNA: TGTGCCAGTTCCGGGACAGGGGTCTATGGCGCTGAAGCTTTCTTT.

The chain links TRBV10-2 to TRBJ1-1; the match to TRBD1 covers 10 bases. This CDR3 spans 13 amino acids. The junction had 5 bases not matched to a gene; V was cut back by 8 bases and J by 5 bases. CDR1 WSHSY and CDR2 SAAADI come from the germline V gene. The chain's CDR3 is CASWGQGNTEAFF. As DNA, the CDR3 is TGCGCCAGCTGGGGACAGGGGAATACTGAAGCTTTCTTT.

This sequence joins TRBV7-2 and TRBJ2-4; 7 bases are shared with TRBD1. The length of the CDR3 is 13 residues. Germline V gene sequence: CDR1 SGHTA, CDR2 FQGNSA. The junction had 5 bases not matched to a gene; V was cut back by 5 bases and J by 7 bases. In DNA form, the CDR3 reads TGTGCCAGCAGCCCAAAACAGGGGAACATTCAGTACTTC. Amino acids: CASSPKQGNIQYF.

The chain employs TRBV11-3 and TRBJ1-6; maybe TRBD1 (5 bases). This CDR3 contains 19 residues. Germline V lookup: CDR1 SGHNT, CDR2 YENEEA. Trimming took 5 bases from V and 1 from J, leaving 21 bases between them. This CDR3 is CASSPPGTGSWSYNSPLHF. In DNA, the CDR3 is TGTGCCAGCAGCCCGCCCGGGACCGGGTCATGGTCCTATAATTCACCCCTCCACTTT.

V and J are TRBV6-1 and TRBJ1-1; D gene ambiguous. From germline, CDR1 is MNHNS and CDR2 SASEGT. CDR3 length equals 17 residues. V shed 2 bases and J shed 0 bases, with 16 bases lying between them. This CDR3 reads CASSEPSDTRLNTEAFF. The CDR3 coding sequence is TGTGCCAGCAGTGAACCCTCCGACACGCGCCTGAACACTGAAGCTTTCTTT.

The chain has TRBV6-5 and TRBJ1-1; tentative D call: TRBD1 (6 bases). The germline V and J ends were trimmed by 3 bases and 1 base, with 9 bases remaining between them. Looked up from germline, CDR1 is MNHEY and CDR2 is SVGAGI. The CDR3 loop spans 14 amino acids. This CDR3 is CASSYWGQNTEAFF. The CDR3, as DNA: TGTGCCAGCAGTTATTGGGGGCAGAACACTGAAGCTTTCTTT.

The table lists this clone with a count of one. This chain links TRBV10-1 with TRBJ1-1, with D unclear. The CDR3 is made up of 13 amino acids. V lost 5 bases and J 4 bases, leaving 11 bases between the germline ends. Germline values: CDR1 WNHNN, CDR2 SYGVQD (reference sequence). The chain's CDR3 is CASSRQVGTEAFF. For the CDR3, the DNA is TGCGCCAGCAGTCGGCAGGTCGGCACTGAAGCTTTCTTT.

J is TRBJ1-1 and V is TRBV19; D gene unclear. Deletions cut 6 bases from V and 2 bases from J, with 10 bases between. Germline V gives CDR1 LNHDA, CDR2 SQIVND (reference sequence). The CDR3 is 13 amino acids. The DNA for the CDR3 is TGTGCCAGTAGCGTCTCAGGAAACACTGAAGCTTTCTTT. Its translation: CASSVSGNTEAFF.

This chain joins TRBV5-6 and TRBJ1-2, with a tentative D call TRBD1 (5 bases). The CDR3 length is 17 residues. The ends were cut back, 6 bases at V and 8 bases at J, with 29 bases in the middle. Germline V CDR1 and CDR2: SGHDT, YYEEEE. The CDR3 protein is CASTTTNPGRRDGGYTF. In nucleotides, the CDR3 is TGTGCCAGCACCACCACTAATCCGGGACGAAGGGATGGAGGCTACACCTTC.

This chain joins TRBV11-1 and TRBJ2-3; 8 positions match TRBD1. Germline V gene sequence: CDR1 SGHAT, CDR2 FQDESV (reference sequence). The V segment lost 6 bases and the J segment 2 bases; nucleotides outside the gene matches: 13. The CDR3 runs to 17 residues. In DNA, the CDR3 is TGTGCCAGCAGTGGTGCAGGGGGCTGGGTGTTCACAGATACGCAGTATTTT. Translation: CASSGAGGWVFTDTQYF. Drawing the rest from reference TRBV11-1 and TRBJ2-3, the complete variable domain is EAEVAQSPRYKITEKSQAVAFWCDPISGHATLYWYRQILGQGPELLVQFQDESVVDDSQLPKDRFSAERLKGVDSTLKIQPAELGDSAMYLCASSGAGGWVFTDTQYFGPGTRLTVL.

CDR3 amino acids: CASSPKITGGSYNEQFF. The DNA of the CDR3 is TGTGCCAGCTCACCAAAGATTACAGGGGGCTCCTACAATGAGCAGTTCTTC. This chain connects TRBV18 to TRBJ2-1; the match to TRBD1 covers 8 bases. Germline lookup yields CDR1 KGHSH and CDR2 LQKENI. V was clipped by 2 bases and J by 0 bases; unmatched bases: 6. This CDR3 comprises 17 residues.

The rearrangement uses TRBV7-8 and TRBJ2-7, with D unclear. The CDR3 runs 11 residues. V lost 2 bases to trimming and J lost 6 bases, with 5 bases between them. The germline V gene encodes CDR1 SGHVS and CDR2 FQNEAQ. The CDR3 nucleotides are TGTGCCAGCAGCTTATCCGTCGAGCAGTACTTC. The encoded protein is CASSLSVEQYF.

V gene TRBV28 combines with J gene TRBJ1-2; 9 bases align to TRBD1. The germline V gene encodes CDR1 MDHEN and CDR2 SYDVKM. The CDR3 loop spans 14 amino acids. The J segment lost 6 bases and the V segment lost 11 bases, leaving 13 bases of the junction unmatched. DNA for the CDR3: TGTGCCGCAACAGGGGGCGCCCACTCCGATGGCTACACCTTC. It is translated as CAATGGAHSDGYTF.

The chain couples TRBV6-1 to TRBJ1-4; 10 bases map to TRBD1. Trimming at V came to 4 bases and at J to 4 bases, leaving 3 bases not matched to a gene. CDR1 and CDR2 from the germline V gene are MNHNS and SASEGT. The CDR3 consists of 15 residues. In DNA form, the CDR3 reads TGTGCCAGCAGTGTCGGACAGGGGGTTAATGAAAAACTGTTTTTT. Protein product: CASSVGQGVNEKLFF.

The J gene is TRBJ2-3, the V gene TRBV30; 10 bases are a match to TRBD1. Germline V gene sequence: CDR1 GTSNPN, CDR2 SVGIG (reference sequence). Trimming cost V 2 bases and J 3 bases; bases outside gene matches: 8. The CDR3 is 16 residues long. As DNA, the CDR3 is TGTGCCTGGAGTTTCTTCCGGACAGGGGGAACAGATACGCAGTATTTT. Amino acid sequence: CAWSFFRTGGTDTQYF.

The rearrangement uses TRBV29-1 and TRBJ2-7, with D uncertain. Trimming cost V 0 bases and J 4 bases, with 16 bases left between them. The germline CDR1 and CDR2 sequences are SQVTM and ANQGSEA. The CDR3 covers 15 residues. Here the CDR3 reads CSVEDHGSSAYEQYF. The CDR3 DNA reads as TGCAGCGTTGAAGATCACGGATCCAGCGCGTACGAGCAGTACTTC.

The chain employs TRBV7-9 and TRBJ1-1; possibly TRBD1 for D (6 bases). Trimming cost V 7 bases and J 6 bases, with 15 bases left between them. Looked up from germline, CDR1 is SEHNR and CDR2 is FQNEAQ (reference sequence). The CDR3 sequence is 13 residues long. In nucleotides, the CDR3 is TGTGCCAGCAACCTACAGGGAGGCGCTGAAGCTTTCTTT. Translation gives CASNLQGGAEAFF.

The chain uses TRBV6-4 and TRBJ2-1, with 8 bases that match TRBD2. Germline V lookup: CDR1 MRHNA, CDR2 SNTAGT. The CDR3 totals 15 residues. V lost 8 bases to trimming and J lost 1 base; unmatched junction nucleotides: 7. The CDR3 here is CASGSGRGSYNEQFF. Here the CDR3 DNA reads TGTGCCAGCGGAAGCGGGAGAGGGTCCTACAATGAGCAGTTCTTC.

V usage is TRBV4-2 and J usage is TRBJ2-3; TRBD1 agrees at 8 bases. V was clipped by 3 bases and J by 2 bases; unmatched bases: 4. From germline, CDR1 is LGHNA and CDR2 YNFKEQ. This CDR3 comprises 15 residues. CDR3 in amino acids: CASSHPGQATDTQYF. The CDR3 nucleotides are TGTGCCAGCAGCCATCCGGGACAGGCCACAGATACGCAGTATTTT.

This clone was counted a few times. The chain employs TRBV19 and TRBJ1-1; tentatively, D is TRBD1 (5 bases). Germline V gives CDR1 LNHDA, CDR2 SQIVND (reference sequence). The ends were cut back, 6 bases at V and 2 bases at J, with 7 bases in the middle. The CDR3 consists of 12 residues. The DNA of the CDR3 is TGTGCCAGTAGAGACAGAAACACTGAAGCTTTCTTT. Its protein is CASRDRNTEAFF. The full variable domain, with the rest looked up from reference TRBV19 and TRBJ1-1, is DGGITQSPKYLFRKEGQNVTLSCEQNLNHDAMYWYRQDPGQGLRLIYYSQIVNDFQKGDIAEGYSVSREKKESFPLTVTSAQKNPTAFYLCASRDRNTEAFFGQGTRLTVV.

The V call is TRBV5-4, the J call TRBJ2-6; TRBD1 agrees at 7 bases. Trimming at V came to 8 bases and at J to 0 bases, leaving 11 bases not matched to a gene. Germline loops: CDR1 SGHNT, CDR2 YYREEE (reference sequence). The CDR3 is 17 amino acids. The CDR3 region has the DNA TGTGCCAGTTTGCCGGGACAGAAAAACTCTGGGGCCAACGTCCTGACTTTC. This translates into CASLPGQKNSGANVLTF. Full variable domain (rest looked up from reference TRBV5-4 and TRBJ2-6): ETGVTQSPTHLIKTRGQQVTLRCSSQSGHNTVSWYQQALGQGPQFIFQYYREEENGRGNFPPRFSGLQFPNYSSELNVNALELDDSALYLCASLPGQKNSGANVLTFGAGSRLTVL.

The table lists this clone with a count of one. CDR3: CASIPVGNYGYTF. CDR3 coding DNA: TGTGCCAGCATCCCGGTCGGAAACTATGGCTACACCTTC. This chain joins TRBV5-5 and TRBJ1-2; D call uncertain. Germline CDR1 and CDR2: SGHKS and YYEKEE (reference sequence). This CDR3 is 13 amino acids long. V was cut by 6 bases and J by 2 bases, with 11 bases left in between.

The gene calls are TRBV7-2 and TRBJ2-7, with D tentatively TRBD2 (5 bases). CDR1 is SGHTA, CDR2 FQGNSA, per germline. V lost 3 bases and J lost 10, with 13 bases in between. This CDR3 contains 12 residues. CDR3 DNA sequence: TGTGCCAGCAGCTTTCTGGACTTGGTTCAGTACTTC. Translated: CASSFLDLVQYF.

Here the CDR3 reads CASSEPEPTGELFF. The DNA for the CDR3 is TGTGCCAGCAGTGAACCCGAGCCTACCGGGGAGCTGTTTTTT. The chain has TRBV2 and TRBJ2-2; unclear D gene. This CDR3 has 14 residues. CDR1 and CDR2 from the germline V gene are SNHLY and FYNNEI. V dropped 2 bases and J dropped 5 bases, with 9 bases sitting between them.

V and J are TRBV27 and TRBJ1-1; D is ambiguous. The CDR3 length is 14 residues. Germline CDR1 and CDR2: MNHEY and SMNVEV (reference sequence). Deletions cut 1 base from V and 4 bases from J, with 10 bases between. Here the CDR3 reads CASSLWRESTEAFF. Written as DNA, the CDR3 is TGTGCCAGCAGTTTATGGCGAGAAAGCACTGAAGCTTTCTTT.

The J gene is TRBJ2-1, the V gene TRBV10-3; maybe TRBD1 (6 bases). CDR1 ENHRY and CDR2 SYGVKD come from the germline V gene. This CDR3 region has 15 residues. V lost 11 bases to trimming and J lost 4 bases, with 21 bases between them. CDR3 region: CASQGGDSSYNEQFF. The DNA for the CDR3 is TGTGCCTCACAAGGGGGAGACAGCTCTTACAATGAGCAGTTCTTC.

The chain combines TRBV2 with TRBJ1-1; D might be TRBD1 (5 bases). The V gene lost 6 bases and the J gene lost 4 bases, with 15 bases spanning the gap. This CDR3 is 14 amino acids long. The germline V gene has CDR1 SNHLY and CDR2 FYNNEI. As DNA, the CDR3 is TGTGCCAGCAGAGGAGACAGTGAGGTCACTGAAGCTTTCTTT. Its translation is CASRGDSEVTEAFF.

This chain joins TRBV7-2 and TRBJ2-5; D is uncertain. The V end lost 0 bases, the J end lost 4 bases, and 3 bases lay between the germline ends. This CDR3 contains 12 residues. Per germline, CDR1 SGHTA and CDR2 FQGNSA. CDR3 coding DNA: TGTGCCAGCAGCTTAGCGGTAGAGACCCAGTACTTC. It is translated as CASSLAVETQYF. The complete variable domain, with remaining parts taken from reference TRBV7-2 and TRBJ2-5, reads GAGVSQSPSNKVTEKGKDVELRCDPISGHTALYWYRQSLGQGLEFLIYFQGNSAPDKSGLPSDRFSAERTGGSVSTLTIQRTQQEDSAVYLCASSLAVETQYFGPGTRLLVL.

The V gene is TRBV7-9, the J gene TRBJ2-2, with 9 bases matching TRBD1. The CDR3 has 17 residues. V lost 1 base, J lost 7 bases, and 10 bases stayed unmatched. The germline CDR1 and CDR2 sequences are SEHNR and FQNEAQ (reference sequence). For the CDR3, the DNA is TGTGCCAGCAGCTTAGTTTGGACAGGGGCGTCTATCGGGGAGCTGTTTTTT. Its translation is CASSLVWTGASIGELFF.

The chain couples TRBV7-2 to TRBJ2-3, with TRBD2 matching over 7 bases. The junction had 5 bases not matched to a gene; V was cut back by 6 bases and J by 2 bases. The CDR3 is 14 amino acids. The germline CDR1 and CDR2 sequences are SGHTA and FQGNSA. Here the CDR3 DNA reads TGTGCCAGCAGGCCTTGGGACTACACAGATACGCAGTATTTT. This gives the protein CASRPWDYTDTQYF.

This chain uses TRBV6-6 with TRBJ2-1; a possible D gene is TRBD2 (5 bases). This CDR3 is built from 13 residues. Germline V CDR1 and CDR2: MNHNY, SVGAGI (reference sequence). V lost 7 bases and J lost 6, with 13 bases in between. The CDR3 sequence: CASTPDSLNEQFF. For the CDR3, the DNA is TGTGCCAGCACCCCGGACTCCCTCAATGAGCAGTTCTTC.